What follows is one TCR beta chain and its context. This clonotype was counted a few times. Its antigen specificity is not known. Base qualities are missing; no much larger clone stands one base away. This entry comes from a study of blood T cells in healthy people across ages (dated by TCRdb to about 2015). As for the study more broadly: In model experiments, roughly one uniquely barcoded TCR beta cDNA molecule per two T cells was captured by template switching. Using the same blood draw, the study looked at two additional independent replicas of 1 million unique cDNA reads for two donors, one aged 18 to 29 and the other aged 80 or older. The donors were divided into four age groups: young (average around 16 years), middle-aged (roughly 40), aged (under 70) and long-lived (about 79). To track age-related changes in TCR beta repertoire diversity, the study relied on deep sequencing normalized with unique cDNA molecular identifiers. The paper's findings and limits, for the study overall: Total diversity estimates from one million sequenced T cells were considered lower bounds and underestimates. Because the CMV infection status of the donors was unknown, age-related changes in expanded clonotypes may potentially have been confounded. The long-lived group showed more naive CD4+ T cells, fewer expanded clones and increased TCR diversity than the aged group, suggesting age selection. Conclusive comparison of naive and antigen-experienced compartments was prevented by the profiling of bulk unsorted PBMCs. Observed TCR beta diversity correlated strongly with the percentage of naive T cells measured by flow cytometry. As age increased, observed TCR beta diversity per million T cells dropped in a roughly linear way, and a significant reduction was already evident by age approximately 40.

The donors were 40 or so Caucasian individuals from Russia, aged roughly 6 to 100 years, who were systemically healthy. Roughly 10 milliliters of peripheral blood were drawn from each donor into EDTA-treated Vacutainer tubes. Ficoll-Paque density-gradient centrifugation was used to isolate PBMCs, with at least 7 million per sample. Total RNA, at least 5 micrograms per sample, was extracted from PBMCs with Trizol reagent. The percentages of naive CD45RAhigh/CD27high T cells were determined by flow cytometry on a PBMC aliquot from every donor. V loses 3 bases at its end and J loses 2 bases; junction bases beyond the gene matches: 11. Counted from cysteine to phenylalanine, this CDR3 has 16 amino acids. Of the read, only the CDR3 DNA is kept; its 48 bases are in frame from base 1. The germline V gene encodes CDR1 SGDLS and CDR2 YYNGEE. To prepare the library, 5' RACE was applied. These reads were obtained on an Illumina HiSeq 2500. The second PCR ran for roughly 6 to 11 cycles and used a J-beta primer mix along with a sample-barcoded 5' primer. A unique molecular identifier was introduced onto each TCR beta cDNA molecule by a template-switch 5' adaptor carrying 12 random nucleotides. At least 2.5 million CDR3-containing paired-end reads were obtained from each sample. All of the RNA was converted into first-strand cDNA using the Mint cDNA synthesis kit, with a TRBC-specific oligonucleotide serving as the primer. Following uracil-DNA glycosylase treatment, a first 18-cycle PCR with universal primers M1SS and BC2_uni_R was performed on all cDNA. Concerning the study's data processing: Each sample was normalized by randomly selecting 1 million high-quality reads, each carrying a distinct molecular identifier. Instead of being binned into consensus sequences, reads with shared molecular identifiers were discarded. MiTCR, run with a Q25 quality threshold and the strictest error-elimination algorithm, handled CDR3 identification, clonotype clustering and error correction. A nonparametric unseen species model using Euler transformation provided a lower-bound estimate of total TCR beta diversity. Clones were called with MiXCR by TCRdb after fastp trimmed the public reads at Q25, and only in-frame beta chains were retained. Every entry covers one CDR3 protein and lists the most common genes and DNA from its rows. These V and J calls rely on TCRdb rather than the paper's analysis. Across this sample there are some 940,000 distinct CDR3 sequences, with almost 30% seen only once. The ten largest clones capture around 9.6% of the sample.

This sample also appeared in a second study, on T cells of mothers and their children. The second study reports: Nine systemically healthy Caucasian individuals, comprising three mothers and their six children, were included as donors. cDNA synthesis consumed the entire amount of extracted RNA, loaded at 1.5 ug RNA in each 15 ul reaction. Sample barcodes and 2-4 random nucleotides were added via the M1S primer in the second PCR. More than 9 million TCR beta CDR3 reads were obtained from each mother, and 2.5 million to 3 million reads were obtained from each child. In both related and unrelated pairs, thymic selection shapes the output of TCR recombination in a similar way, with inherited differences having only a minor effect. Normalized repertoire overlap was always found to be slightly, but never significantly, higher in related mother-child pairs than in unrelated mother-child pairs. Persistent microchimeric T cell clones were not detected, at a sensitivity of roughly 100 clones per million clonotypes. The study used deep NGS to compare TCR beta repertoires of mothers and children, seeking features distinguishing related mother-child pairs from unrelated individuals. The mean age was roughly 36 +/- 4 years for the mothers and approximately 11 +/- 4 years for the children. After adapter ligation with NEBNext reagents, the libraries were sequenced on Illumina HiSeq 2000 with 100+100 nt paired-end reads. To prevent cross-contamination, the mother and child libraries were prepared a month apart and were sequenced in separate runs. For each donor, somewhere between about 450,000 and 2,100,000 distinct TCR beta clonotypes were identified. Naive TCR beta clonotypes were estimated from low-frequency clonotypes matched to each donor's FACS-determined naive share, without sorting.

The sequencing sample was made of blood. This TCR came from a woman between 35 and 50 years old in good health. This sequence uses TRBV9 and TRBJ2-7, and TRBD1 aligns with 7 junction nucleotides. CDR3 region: CASSASAGTATYEQYF. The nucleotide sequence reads TGTGCCAGCAGCGCAAGTGCCGGGACAGCAACCTACGAGCAGTACTTC.